Below, 22 T cell receptor beta chains from the same sample are listed, as sequenced in a study of beta chain features in type 1 diabetes. Expressed TCRB transcripts got sequenced, as all isolated RNA was reverse transcribed. Libraries were prepared by immunoSEQ multiplex PCR; TCRdb keeps only in-frame clonotypes and omits some of them. The data show some 140,000 clones, 9.2% seen once. What was sequenced was central memory CD4+ T cells from blood. These receptor sequences come from a man between 18 and 35 years old in good health.

This clone was observed a few times. The chain carries TRBV7-7 and TRBJ2-1; 10 bases line up with TRBD2. J lost 9 bases, V lost 4 bases, and 9 bases had no gene match. Germline lookup yields CDR1 SSHAT and CDR2 FNYEAQ (reference sequence). This CDR3 comprises 15 residues. CDR3 protein: CASSSQAGGPSEQFF. CDR3 DNA: TGTGCCAGCAGCTCCCAAGCGGGGGGGCCATCTGAGCAGTTCTTC.

This clone was seen a few times. The chain combines TRBV11-2 with TRBJ1-1; D possibly corresponds to TRBD1 (6 bases). Germline V CDR1 and CDR2: SGHAT, FQNNGV. This CDR3 has 14 residues. Trimming stripped 4 bases from V and 5 bases from J, with 14 bases between. The CDR3 is CASSSPGGWTEAFF. The CDR3 coding sequence is TGTGCCAGCAGCTCCCCGGGGGGCTGGACTGAAGCTTTCTTT. The full variable domain, its missing parts supplied by reference TRBV11-2 and TRBJ1-1, is EAGVAQSPRYKIIEKRQSVAFWCNPISGHATLYWYQQILGQGPKLLIQFQNNGVVDDSQLPKDRFSAERLKGVDSTLKIQPAKLEDSAVYLCASSSPGGWTEAFFGQGTRLTVV.

This clone was seen more than once but under ten times. The same CDR3 can be traced to other DNA sequences in this sample. The chain is built from TRBV5-4 and TRBJ1-4; TRBD1 matches at 9 bases. The CDR3 covers 15 residues. Unmatched junction bases numbered 5, after V lost 4 bases and J lost 4 bases. Per germline, CDR1 SGHNT and CDR2 YYREEE (reference sequence). DNA of the CDR3: TGTGCCAGCAGCACCAACAGGGGGCTTAATGAAAAACTGTTTTTT. Amino acids: CASSTNRGLNEKLFF.

V gene TRBV6-1 combines with J gene TRBJ1-2, with 7 bases fitting TRBD1. Germline values: CDR1 MNHNS, CDR2 SASEGT. After removal of 1 base from V and 4 bases from J, the junction contained 6 bases not matched to a gene. The CDR3 sequence is 15 residues long. The CDR3 DNA is TGTGCCAGCAGTGAAGTCGAGGGGGCAGGCTATGGCTACACCTTC. Translating gives CASSEVEGAGYGYTF.

This clone occurred a few times. The V gene is TRBV30, the J gene TRBJ1-6; TRBD1 matches at 11 bases. The V gene end was trimmed by 8 bases and the J gene end by 7 bases; junction bases not matched to a gene: 1. Germline values: CDR1 GTSNPN, CDR2 SVGIG (reference sequence). This CDR3 is 12 amino acids long. The chain's CDR3 is CAGTGGNSPLHF. As DNA, the CDR3 is TGTGCCGGGACAGGGGGGAATTCACCCCTCCACTTT.

There are a few counts of this clone. The chain has TRBV28 and TRBJ1-3; weak D call: TRBD1 (6 bases). The length of the CDR3 is 14 residues. Germline V gives CDR1 MDHEN, CDR2 SYDVKM. V was clipped by 4 bases and J by 2 bases, with 9 bases between them. CDR3 nucleotides: TGTGCCAGCAGTTCGTCAGGGGCTGGAAACACCATATATTTT. Its protein product is CASSSSGAGNTIYF.

CDR3 in DNA: TGTGCCAGCAGTCGCCGGGACAGGGTTTACTATGGCTACACCTTC. Encoded protein: CASSRRDRVYYGYTF. The V call is TRBV2, the J call TRBJ1-2; 9 nucleotides match TRBD1. The trim removed 5 bases at V and 3 bases at J, leaving 7 bases unmatched. CDR3 size: 15 residues. Germline assignment: CDR1 SNHLY and CDR2 FYNNEI.

The rearrangement links TRBV9 to TRBJ1-5, with 10 bases identical to TRBD1. With V trimmed by 3 bases and J by 5 bases, 2 bases remained unmatched. CDR1 is SGDLS and CDR2 is YYNGEE in the germline V gene. The CDR3 extends over 14 amino acids. The CDR3: CASSEGTGDQPQHF. The DNA of the CDR3 is TGTGCCAGCAGCGAGGGGACAGGGGATCAGCCCCAGCATTTT.

In its sample, this clone was seen many times. V gene TRBV5-1 combines with J gene TRBJ1-6, with TRBD1 as a possible D gene (6 bases). V lost 2 bases and J lost 7, with 13 bases in between. CDR1 is SGHRS and CDR2 is YFSETQ in the germline V gene. The CDR3 extends over 15 amino acids. CDR3 protein: CASSFRPGANSPLHF. As DNA, the CDR3 is TGCGCCAGCAGCTTTCGTCCAGGGGCCAATTCACCCCTCCACTTT. The variable domain in full, completed from reference TRBV5-1 and TRBJ1-6, reads KAGVTQTPRYLIKTRGQQVTLSCSPISGHRSVSWYQQTPGQGLQFLFEYFSETQRNKGNFPGRFSGRQFSNSRSEMNVSTLELGDSALYLCASSFRPGANSPLHFGNGTRLTVT.

V and J are TRBV18 and TRBJ2-7, with 8 bases identical to TRBD1. The CDR3 contains 15 residues. Germline lookup yields CDR1 KGHSH and CDR2 LQKENI. V was pared by 3 bases and J by 3 bases, with 7 bases of the junction left unmatched. CDR3 loop: CASSPDRGDVYEQYF. In nucleotides, the CDR3 is TGTGCCAGCTCACCTGACAGGGGCGACGTCTACGAGCAGTACTTC.

V and J are TRBV11-2 and TRBJ1-2, with D unresolved. V was cut by 0 bases and J by 4 bases, with 9 bases left in between. Germline lookup yields CDR1 SGHAT and CDR2 FQNNGV. The CDR3 extends over 14 amino acids. CDR3 loop: CASSLDRHSYGYTF. CDR3 sequence (DNA): TGTGCCAGCAGCTTAGATCGACACTCCTATGGCTACACCTTC.

Ten or more counts support this clone. The J gene is TRBJ2-7, the V gene TRBV13; perhaps TRBD1 as D (6 bases). The germline CDR1 and CDR2 sequences are PRHDT and FYEKMQ (reference sequence). This CDR3 has 14 amino acids. V dropped 4 bases and J dropped 2 bases, with 12 bases sitting between them. CDR3 residues: CASSSPGTTYEQYF. CDR3 DNA: TGTGCCAGCAGCTCCCCCGGGACAACCTACGAGCAGTACTTC.

This clone was recorded a few times. The rearrangement uses TRBV6-5 and TRBJ2-2; D unresolved. V lost 2 bases to trimming and J lost 5 bases, with 9 bases between them. Germline V gives CDR1 MNHEY, CDR2 SVGAGI. The CDR3 has 14 residues. CDR3 sequence (DNA): TGTGCCAGCAGTTACGGGCAGATTACCGGGGAGCTGTTTTTT. Translating gives CASSYGQITGELFF.

This clone was counted a few times. The chain couples TRBV18 to TRBJ1-3; unclear D gene. V shed 3 bases and J shed 0 bases, with 9 bases lying between them. CDR1 is KGHSH, CDR2 LQKENI, per germline. This CDR3 is built from 15 residues. CDR3 DNA sequence: TGTGCCAGCTCACCCACAGACGACTCTGGAAACACCATATATTTT. Protein product: CASSPTDDSGNTIYF.

The chain links TRBV7-2 to TRBJ2-5, with TRBD2 matching over 12 bases. The CDR3 length is 16 residues. V dropped 1 base and J dropped 2; count of bases not matched to a gene: 2. Germline V CDR1 and CDR2: SGHTA, FQGNSA. The CDR3 here is CASSLGLAGVQETQYF. In DNA, the CDR3 is TGTGCCAGCAGCTTAGGACTAGCGGGGGTACAAGAGACCCAGTACTTC.

The chain joins TRBV10-3 to TRBJ1-5; 7 nucleotides agree with TRBD1. Unmatched junction bases numbered 5, after V lost 10 bases and J lost 5 bases. Germline V gene lookup returns CDR1 ENHRY and CDR2 SYGVKD. The CDR3 has 12 residues. In DNA form, the CDR3 reads TGTGCCACCCGACAGGGCGATCAGCCCCAGCATTTT. Protein product: CATRQGDQPQHF.

The V gene is TRBV11-2, the J gene TRBJ2-5; D remains unclear. V lost 5 bases and J 0 bases, leaving 7 bases between the germline ends. CDR1 and CDR2 from the germline V gene are SGHAT and FQNNGV. The CDR3 spans 13 residues. The CDR3 DNA follows: TGTGCCAGCAGCCCCCCCTACCAAGAGACCCAGTACTTC. The encoded protein is CASSPPYQETQYF.

The V call is TRBV30, the J call TRBJ1-5, with D maybe TRBD1 (5 bases). The CDR3 totals 12 residues. V lost 5 bases and J lost 4, with 9 bases in between. CDR1 GTSNPN and CDR2 SVGIG come from the germline V gene (reference sequence). In DNA, the CDR3 is TGTGCCTGGGCAGGGTCGAATCAGCCCCAGCATTTT. This translates into CAWAGSNQPQHF.

This chain uses TRBV11-2 with TRBJ2-3; TRBD2 aligns across 11 bases. Germline V gives CDR1 SGHAT, CDR2 FQNNGV. This CDR3 comprises 18 residues. V gave up 1 base and J gave up 3 bases; unmatched junction bases: 9. The CDR3: CASSLGISSGGTTDTQYF. CDR3 nucleotide sequence: TGTGCCAGCAGCTTAGGTATATCTAGCGGGGGGACAACAGATACGCAGTATTTT.

The rearrangement uses TRBV30 and TRBJ2-3; 9 nucleotides line up with TRBD2. Germline lookup yields CDR1 GTSNPN and CDR2 SVGIG (reference sequence). The CDR3 extends over 15 amino acids. V trimming: 5 bases; J trimming: 1 base; junction bases outside the gene matches: 7. The chain's CDR3 is CAWSPASGGTDTQYF. DNA of the CDR3: TGTGCCTGGTCCCCGGCTAGCGGGGGCACAGATACGCAGTATTTT.

There are a few counts of this clone. The chain carries TRBV29-1 and TRBJ2-3; no clear D. This CDR3 has 14 amino acids. From germline, CDR1 is SQVTM and CDR2 ANQGSEA. The V and J ends lost 3 bases and 0 bases respectively, with 10 bases between them. The CDR3 nucleotides read TGCAGCGTTGACGAAGCTTCTAGCACAGATACGCAGTATTTT. It is translated as CSVDEASSTDTQYF.

The V gene is TRBV21-1, the J gene TRBJ2-4; no check of the table's D call, TRBD2, against the DNA was made. TRBV21-1 is deemed a pseudogene. This CDR3 spans 16 amino acids. Here the CDR3 DNA reads TGTGCCAGCAGCAAAGCCCCCCGGGATCGGAAAAACATTCAGTACTTC. This translates into CASSKAPRDRKNIQYF.